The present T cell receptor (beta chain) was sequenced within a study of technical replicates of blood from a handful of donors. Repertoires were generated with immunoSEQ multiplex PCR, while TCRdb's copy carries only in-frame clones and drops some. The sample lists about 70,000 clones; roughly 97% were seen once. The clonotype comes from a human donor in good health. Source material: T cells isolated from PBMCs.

The CDR3 sequence is CASSASFAGRGTEAFF. CDR3 nucleotide sequence: TGTGCCAGCAGCGCCTCCTTCGCGGGGAGGGGGACTGAAGCTTTCTTT. This chain uses TRBV9 with TRBJ1-1, with D tentatively TRBD1 (6 bases). Per germline, CDR1 SGDLS and CDR2 YYNGEE. Trimming pared 3 bases from V and 5 bases from J, leaving 20 bases between. This CDR3 has 16 amino acids.